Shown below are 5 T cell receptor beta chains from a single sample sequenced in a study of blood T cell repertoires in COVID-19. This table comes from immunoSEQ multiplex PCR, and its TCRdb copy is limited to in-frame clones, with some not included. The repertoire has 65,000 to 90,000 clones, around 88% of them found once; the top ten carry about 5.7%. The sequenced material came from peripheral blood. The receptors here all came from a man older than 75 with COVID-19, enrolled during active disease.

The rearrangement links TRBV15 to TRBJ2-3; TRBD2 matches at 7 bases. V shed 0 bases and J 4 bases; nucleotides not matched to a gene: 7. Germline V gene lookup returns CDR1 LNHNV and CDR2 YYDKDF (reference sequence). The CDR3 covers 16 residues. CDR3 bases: TGTGCCACCAGCAGAGATATAGCGGGCGGCGCAGATACGCAGTATTTT. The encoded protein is CATSRDIAGGADTQYF.

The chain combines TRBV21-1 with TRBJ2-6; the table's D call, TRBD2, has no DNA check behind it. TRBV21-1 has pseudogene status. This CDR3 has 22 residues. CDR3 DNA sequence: TGTGCCAGCACCATACTGGATCCGGGACTAGCGGGGGCCCACTCTGGGGCCAACGTCCTGACTTTC. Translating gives CASTILDPGLAGAHSGANVLTF.

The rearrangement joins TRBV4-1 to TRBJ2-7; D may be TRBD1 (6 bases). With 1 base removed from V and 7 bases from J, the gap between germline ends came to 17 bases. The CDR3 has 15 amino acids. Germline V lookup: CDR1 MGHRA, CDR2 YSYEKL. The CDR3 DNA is TGCGCCAGCAGCCAAGCGTCGGCAGGGGCGGTTGAGCAGTACTTC. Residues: CASSQASAGAVEQYF.

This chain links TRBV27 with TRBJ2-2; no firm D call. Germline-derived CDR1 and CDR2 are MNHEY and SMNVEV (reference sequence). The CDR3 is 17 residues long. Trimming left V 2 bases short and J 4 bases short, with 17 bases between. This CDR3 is CASSLQFLLPSTGELFF. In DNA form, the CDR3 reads TGTGCCAGCAGTTTACAGTTCCTTCTCCCTAGCACCGGGGAGCTGTTTTTT.

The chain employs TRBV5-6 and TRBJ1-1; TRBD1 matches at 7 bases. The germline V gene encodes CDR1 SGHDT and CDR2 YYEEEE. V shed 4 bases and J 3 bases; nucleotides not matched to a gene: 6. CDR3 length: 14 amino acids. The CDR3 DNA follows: TGTGCCAGCAGCGCCGGGACAGAATACACTGAAGCTTTCTTT. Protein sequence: CASSAGTEYTEAFF.